One sample yielded the 14 T cell receptor beta chains listed below, sequenced in a study of PD-1 blockade in classical Hodgkin lymphoma. Sequencing used immunoSEQ multiplex PCR; TCRdb keeps in-frame clones, though not all of them. The sample holds roughly 16,000 clones, roughly 84% seen once. Every patient relapsed after autologous stem cell transplantation, and brentuximab vedotin exposure varied. The sequencing used peripheral blood mononuclear cells (PBMCs), collected before the second cycle of nivolumab. These receptors came from a human donor with classical Hodgkin lymphoma.

In this sample, this clone turned up once. In DNA form, the CDR3 reads TGTGCCAGCAGTCCGGGACTAGCGACCGGGGAGCTGTTTTTT. This gives the protein CASSPGLATGELFF. V gene TRBV6-1 combines with J gene TRBJ2-2; 10 bases fit TRBD2. The CDR3 covers 14 residues. In germline, CDR1 is MNHNS, CDR2 SASEGT. The ends lost 5 bases at V and 5 bases at J; junction bases unmatched: 2.

V and J are TRBV2 and TRBJ1-2; perhaps TRBD1 as D (5 bases). The V gene's germline CDR1 is SNHLY and CDR2 FYNNEI. Trimming took off 3 bases at V and 3 bases at J, with 14 bases between the two ends. The CDR3 has 15 amino acids. CDR3: CASSDFRVRYYGYTF. The CDR3 coding sequence is TGTGCCAGCAGTGATTTCAGGGTACGCTACTATGGCTACACCTTC.

This clone was recorded only once. The chain joins TRBV28 to TRBJ1-2; maybe TRBD1 (6 bases). V lost 1 base to trimming and J lost 4 bases, with 10 bases between them. Per germline, CDR1 MDHEN and CDR2 SYDVKM. The CDR3 has 14 amino acids. CDR3 sequence (DNA): TGTGCCAGCAGTTTATTAGACAGGTTCTATGGCTACACCTTC. It translates to CASSLLDRFYGYTF.

The rearrangement links TRBV6-5 to TRBJ2-6, with D perhaps given as TRBD1 or TRBD2 (6 bases each). Germline CDR1 is MNHEY and CDR2 is SVGAGI. V gave up 6 bases and J gave up 3 bases, with 12 bases separating them. CDR3 size: 15 residues. The CDR3 DNA reads as TGTGCCAGCAGCGGGGGCCCTGATGGGGCCAACGTCCTGACTTTC. Protein product: CASSGGPDGANVLTF.

The chain uses TRBV27 and TRBJ2-7; 9 bases are shared with TRBD1. CDR1 is MNHEY and CDR2 is SMNVEV in the germline V gene (reference sequence). The CDR3 sequence is 13 residues long. V was pared by 3 bases and J by 6 bases, with 3 bases of the junction left unmatched. The CDR3 DNA reads as TGTGCCAGCAGTTTCGGGACAGGGTCCGAGCAGTACTTC. Translated, it gives CASSFGTGSEQYF.

CDR3 in DNA: TGTGCCAGCAGTTTATATGGGAACACTGAAGCTTTCTTT. This codes for CASSLYGNTEAFF. This chain links TRBV27 with TRBJ1-1; no definite D call. CDR3 size: 13 residues. Trimming stripped 1 base from V and 1 base from J, with 4 bases between. CDR1 and CDR2 (germline): MNHEY, SMNVEV (reference sequence).

The V and J genes are TRBV6-4 and TRBJ1-2, with 7 bases fitting TRBD1. The length of the CDR3 is 17 residues. V lost 5 bases to trimming and J lost 4 bases; unmatched junction nucleotides: 16. The V gene's germline CDR1 is MRHNA and CDR2 SNTAGT. The CDR3 nucleotides read TGTGCCAGCAGTCCTAATACAGACAGGGTGCCGATCTATGGCTACACCTTC. Protein: CASSPNTDRVPIYGYTF.

This clone was observed a handful of times. The genes are TRBV14 and TRBJ1-2, with D tentatively TRBD1 (6 bases). This CDR3 spans 14 amino acids. The V and J ends lost 1 base and 4 bases respectively, with 10 bases between them. CDR1 is SGHDN, CDR2 FVKESK, per germline. The CDR3 bases are TGTGCCAGCAGCCAAGCCAGGGGCACCTATGGCTACACCTTC. The encoded protein is CASSQARGTYGYTF.

CDR3 sequence (DNA): TGTGCCAGTAGAGCCCGGGGGCAGCTGTTTTTT. The encoded protein is CASRARGQLFF. The chain joins TRBV19 to TRBJ2-2; TRBD1 or TRBD2 may be the D gene (6 bases each). Germline CDR1 is LNHDA and CDR2 is SQIVND (reference sequence). The CDR3 consists of 11 residues. Trimming pared 6 bases from V and 12 bases from J, leaving 11 bases between.

This sequence joins TRBV5-1 and TRBJ2-1; D ambiguous. V dropped 2 bases and J dropped 9 bases, with 12 bases sitting between them. The CDR3 is made up of 13 amino acids. CDR1 and CDR2 (germline): SGHRS, YFSETQ. The DNA of the CDR3 is TGCGCCAGCAGCTTCCGAAGTGCAGGTGAGCAGTTCTTC. This sequence encodes CASSFRSAGEQFF.

The V and J genes are TRBV28 and TRBJ2-1, with TRBD1 matching 10 bases. The trim removed 5 bases at V and 6 bases at J, leaving 7 bases unmatched. The CDR3 extends over 15 amino acids. Germline CDR1 MDHEN, CDR2 SYDVKM. CDR3 in DNA: TGTGCCAGCAGTGTCGGGACAGGGGTTATCAATGAGCAGTTCTTC. Translated: CASSVGTGVINEQFF.

The chain has TRBV28 and TRBJ2-1; 7 nucleotides align to TRBD2. This CDR3 spans 16 amino acids. Trimming at V came to 2 bases and at J to 2 bases, leaving 6 bases not matched to a gene. The germline CDR1 and CDR2 sequences are MDHEN and SYDVKM. The CDR3 nucleotides read TGTGCCAGCAGTTTAGGGCGCGGGAGAACCTACAATGAGCAGTTCTTC. Its translation: CASSLGRGRTYNEQFF. Supplemented by reference TRBV28 and TRBJ2-1, the full variable domain reads DVKVTQSSRYLVKRTGEKVFLECVQDMDHENMFWYRQDPGLGLRLIYFSYDVKMKEKGDIPEGYSVSREKKERFSLILESASTNQTSMYLCASSLGRGRTYNEQFFGPGTRLTVL.

The chain joins TRBV19 to TRBJ2-2; TRBD1 aligns across 8 bases. Germline loops: CDR1 LNHDA, CDR2 SQIVND (reference sequence). With 7 bases clipped from V and 6 bases from J, the junction kept 13 bases outside the gene matches. There are 16 residues in the CDR3. The CDR3 sequence is CASTGGKIIKPGELFF. The CDR3 nucleotides read TGTGCCAGTACAGGGGGCAAGATAATAAAGCCCGGGGAGCTGTTTTTT.

V usage is TRBV19 and J usage is TRBJ2-3; D perhaps matches TRBD1 (6 bases). The V end lost 6 bases, the J end lost 0 bases, and 16 bases lay between the germline ends. Germline CDR1 is LNHDA and CDR2 is SQIVND (reference sequence). CDR3 length: 16 residues. CDR3 sequence: CASREWDKTSTDTQYF. The CDR3, as DNA: TGTGCCAGTAGGGAATGGGACAAGACGAGCACAGATACGCAGTATTTT.